This T cell receptor beta chain was sequenced during a study of T cell responses to AZD1222 COVID-19 vaccine. Findings and limits, study-wide: Donors were chiefly white British, with a greater number of females, and clonal diversity was perhaps underestimated. Researchers took repertoire samples only after the peak T cell response had come. Close to half of spike-specific TCRs reportedly recognize unmutated variant regions. The CD4 TCRs associated with vaccination extended across spike and predominated at 160-218 and 743-854.

Germline CDR1 is LGHDT and CDR2 is YNNKEL (reference sequence). Trimming stripped 1 base from V and 6 bases from J, with 18 bases between. This CDR3 spans 16 amino acids. Data came from immunoSEQ multiplex PCR; TCRdb stores just in-frame clones and leaves some out. The sample lists around 160,000 clones, 85% to 95% occurring once. About this clone itself: As yet, its antigen is unknown.

This specimen consisted of peripheral blood, obtained on day 0 of MenACWY control vaccination. V gene TRBV3-1 (or the pseudogene TRBV3-2) combines with J gene TRBJ1-1; D possibly corresponds to TRBD1 (5 bases). The TCR comes from an adult in good health. CDR3 DNA: TGTGCCAGCAGCCAAGGGGTGGGAGGGGTGGTAGCTGAAGCTTTCTTT. Amino acid sequence: CASSQGVGGVVAEAFF.